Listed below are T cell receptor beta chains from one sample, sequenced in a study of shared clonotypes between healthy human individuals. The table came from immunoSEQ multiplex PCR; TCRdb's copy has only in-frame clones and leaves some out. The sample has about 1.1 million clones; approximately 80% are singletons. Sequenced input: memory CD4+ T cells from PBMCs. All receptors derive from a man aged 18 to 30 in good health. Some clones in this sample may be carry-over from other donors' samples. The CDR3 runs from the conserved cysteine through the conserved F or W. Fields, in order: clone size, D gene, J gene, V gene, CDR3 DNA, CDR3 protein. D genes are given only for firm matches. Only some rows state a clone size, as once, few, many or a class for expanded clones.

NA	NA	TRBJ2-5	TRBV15	TGTGCCACCAGCAGAGGGTCTCAAGAGACCCAGTACTTC	CATSRGSQETQYF
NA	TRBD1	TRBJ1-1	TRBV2	TGTGCCAGCAGGGACAGGGGGGGACCCTCTGAAGCTTTCTTT	CASRDRGGPSEAFF
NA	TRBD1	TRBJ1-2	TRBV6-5	TGTGCCACCATGGGAGGGGGCTACCTTAAAGGCTACACCTTC	CATMGGGYLKGYTF
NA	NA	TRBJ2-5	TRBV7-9	TGTGCCAGCAGCTTACTTGGGGAGGGGGAAGAGACCCAGTACTTC	CASSLLGEGEETQYF
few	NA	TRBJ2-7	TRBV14	TGTGCCAGCAGCCAACTGGGGGACTACGAGCAGTACTTC	CASSQLGDYEQYF
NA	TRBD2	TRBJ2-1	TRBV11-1	TGTGCCAGCAGCTTAGGGCGGGAGCGCCGGAGGAATGAGCAGTTCTTC	CASSLGRERRRNEQFF
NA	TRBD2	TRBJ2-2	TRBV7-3	TGTGCCAGCAGCCAGGGACTAGCGGGAGCCGGGGAGCTGTTTTTT	CASSQGLAGAGELFF
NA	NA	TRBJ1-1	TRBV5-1	TGCGCCAGCAGCCGGCCCGGGACGCCGAACACTGAAGCTTTCTTT	CASSRPGTPNTEAFF
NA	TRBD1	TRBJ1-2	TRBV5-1	TGCGCCAGCAGCGGTACGGGACAGATCCCAGGAGGCTACACCTTC	CASSGTGQIPGGYTF
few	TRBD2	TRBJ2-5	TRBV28	TGTGCCAGCAACCTCGACGGGGGGGAGACCCAGTACTTC	CASNLDGGETQYF
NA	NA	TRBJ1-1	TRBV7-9	TGTGCCAGCAGGTTCGGGGTGCTCACTGAAGCTTTCTTT	CASRFGVLTEAFF
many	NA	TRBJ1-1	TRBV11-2	TGTGCCAGCAGCTCTGGGTTTGAAGCTTTCTTT	CASSSGFEAFF
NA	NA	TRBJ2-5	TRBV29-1	TGCAGCGCCGGTGGGGGAGGCCAAGAGACCCAGTACTTC	CSAGGGGQETQYF
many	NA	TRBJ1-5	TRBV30	TGTGCCTGGAGTGTAGGAGGTTTGAACCAGCATTTT	CAWSVGGLNQHF
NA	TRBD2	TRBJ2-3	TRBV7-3	TGTGCCAGCACTAGCGGGGAGAACGCAGATACGCAGTATTTT	CASTSGENADTQYF
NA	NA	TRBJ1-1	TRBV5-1	TGCGCCAGCGGGATTGACAGTTCCGGTACTGAAGCTTTCTTT	CASGIDSSGTEAFF
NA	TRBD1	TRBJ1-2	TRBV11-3	TGTGCCAGCAGCCCGACGACTTCGACAGGGGGCTACACCTTC	CASSPTTSTGGYTF
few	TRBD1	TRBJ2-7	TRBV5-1	TGCGCCAGCAGCTTTCTTGGTGGGACAGGGGACCACGAGCAGTACTTC	CASSFLGGTGDHEQYF
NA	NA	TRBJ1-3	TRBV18	TGTGCCAGCTCACTAGGGACGGCCGGCTCTGGAAACACCATATATTTT	CASSLGTAGSGNTIYF
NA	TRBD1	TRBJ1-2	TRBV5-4	TGTGCCAGCAGCTCCCCCGGACAGGGACAAATTGGCTACACCTTC	CASSSPGQGQIGYTF
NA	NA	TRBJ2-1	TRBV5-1	TGCGCCAGCAGCCTGCAGGGAGGTGAGGTCAATGAGCAGTTCTTC	CASSLQGGEVNEQFF
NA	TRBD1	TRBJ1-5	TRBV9	TGTGCCAGCAGCGTAGCAGGACAGGCAAATCAGCCCCAGCATTTT	CASSVAGQANQPQHF
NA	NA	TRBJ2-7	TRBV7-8	TGTGCCAGCAGCCCCAACGAGCAGTACTTC	CASSPNEQYF
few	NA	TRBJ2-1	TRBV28	TGTGCCAGCAGTTTAGGCAGGGAGGCCTACAATGAGCAGTTCTTC	CASSLGREAYNEQFF
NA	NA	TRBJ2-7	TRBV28	TGTGCCAGCAGGCCTGCAACCGGACTACCGCTGGAGCAGTACTTC	CASRPATGLPLEQYF
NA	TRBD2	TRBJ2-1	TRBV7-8	TGTGCCAGCAGCTTAGGGGGTAGCGGGAGCTACAATGAGCAGTTCTTC	CASSLGGSGSYNEQFF
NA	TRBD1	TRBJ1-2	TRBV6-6	TGTGCCAGCAGTCGACAGGGGGCCTATGGCTACACCTTC	CASSRQGAYGYTF
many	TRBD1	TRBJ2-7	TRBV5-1	TGCGCCAGCAGCTGGACAGGGTTTAGCGACGAGCAGTACTTC	CASSWTGFSDEQYF
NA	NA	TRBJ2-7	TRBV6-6	TGTGCCAGCACCCTAGACAGGACCTACGAGCAGTACTTC	CASTLDRTYEQYF
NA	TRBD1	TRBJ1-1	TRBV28	TGTGCCAGCAGTTTCAGGACAGGGGGCTTCGGGAACACTGAAGCTTTCTTT	CASSFRTGGFGNTEAFF
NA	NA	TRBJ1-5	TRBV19	TGTGCCAGTAGTATCCCCGGGACGGCAATTCAGCCCCAGCATTTT	CASSIPGTAIQPQHF
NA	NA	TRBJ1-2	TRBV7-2	TGTGCCAGCAGCTTACGCCGGGAAGGAGGCTATGGCTACACCTTC	CASSLRREGGYGYTF
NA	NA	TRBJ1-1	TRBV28	TGTGCCAGCAGCCACGGACGGGAGGTTGAAGCTTTCTTT	CASSHGREVEAFF
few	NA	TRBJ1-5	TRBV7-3	TGTGCCAGCAGCCAAGGGGGGGGACAGCCCCAGCATTTT	CASSQGGGQPQHF
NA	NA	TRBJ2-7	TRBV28	TGTGCCAGCAGTCCGAACAGGGGGGGCTCCTACGAGCAGTACTTC	CASSPNRGGSYEQYF
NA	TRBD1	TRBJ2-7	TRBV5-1	TGCGCCAGCAGCTTTGACAGGGGGTCGGCCTACGAGCAGTACTTC	CASSFDRGSAYEQYF
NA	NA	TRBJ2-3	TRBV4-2	TGTGCCAGCAGCCAAGGGGGGGGGCTTGAGACAGATACGCAGTATTTT	CASSQGGGLETDTQYF
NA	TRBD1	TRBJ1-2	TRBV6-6	TGTGCCAGCAGCCCTACAGGGGACAAAGCTAACTATGGCTACACCTTC	CASSPTGDKANYGYTF
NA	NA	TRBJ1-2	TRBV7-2	TGTGCCAGCAGCTTACGAGGCTTGGGCTACACCTTC	CASSLRGLGYTF
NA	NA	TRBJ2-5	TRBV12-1	TGTGCCAGCAGCCCCATCACGGGAGCCGGGGAGACCCAGTACTTC	CASSPITGAGETQYF
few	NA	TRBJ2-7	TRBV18	TGTGCCAGCTCACCACCGGTGGGGGAGCAGTACTTC	CASSPPVGEQYF
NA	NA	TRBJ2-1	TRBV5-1	TGCGCCAGCAGCTCGCAGGGCTTAGGCAATGAGCAGTTCTTC	CASSSQGLGNEQFF
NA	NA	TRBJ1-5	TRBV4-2	TGTGCCAGCAGCCAAGAAGGGCAGGGACCTCAGCCCCAGCATTTT	CASSQEGQGPQPQHF
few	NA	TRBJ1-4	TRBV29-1	TGCAGCGTTGGGGGGAGCCAGTCGAACGAAAAACTGTTTTTT	CSVGGSQSNEKLFF
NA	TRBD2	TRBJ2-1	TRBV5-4	TGTGCCAGCAGTTACGGGAGGGCCGGGTACAATGAGCAGTTCTTC	CASSYGRAGYNEQFF
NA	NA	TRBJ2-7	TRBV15	TGTGCCACCAGCAGAGATTACCGGGGGAGCACCTACGAGCAGTACTTC	CATSRDYRGSTYEQYF
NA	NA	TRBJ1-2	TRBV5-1	TGCGCCAGCAGCTTGGCCTTCGGACAGAACGACTATGGCTACACCTTC	CASSLAFGQNDYGYTF
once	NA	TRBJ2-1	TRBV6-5	TGTGCCAGCAGTTACTCGCAGCCACTAGACAATGAGCAGTTCTTC	CASSYSQPLDNEQFF
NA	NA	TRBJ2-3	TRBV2	TGTGCCAGCACCGAGGGTGCTGGCACAGATACGCAGTATTTT	CASTEGAGTDTQYF
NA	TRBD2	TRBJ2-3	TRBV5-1	TGCGCCAGCAGCCCCGGACTAGCGGGACACACAGATACGCAGTATTTT	CASSPGLAGHTDTQYF
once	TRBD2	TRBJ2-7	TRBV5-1	TGCGCCAGCAGCCCCGCCACTAGCGGCTCCTACGAGCAGTACTTC	CASSPATSGSYEQYF
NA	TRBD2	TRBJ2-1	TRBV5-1	TGCGCCAGCAGCTTGCTAGCGGGAAATGAGCAGTTCTTC	CASSLLAGNEQFF
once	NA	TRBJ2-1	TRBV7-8	TGTGCCAGCAGCTTAGGGCTCCACAATGAGCAGTTCTTC	CASSLGLHNEQFF
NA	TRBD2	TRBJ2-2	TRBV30	TGTGCCTGGCTAAGGGGTAGCGGGATTATCACCGGGGAGCTGTTTTTT	CAWLRGSGIITGELFF
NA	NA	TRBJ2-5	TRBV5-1	TGCGCCAGCAGCAAGGACTGGGGGAAAGAGACCCAGTACTTC	CASSKDWGKETQYF
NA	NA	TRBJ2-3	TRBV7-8	TGTGCCAGCAGCTCCGAGAGGACATTCAGGGATACGCAGTATTTT	CASSSERTFRDTQYF
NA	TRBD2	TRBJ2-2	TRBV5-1	TGCGCCAGCGCCCCCTTAGCGGGGCTGAACACCGGGGAGCTGTTTTTT	CASAPLAGLNTGELFF
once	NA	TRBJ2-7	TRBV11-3	TGTGCCAGCAGCTTAGCGGCAGCCTACGAGCAGTACTTC	CASSLAAAYEQYF